The clone carrying this T cell receptor beta chain was recorded many times. Its antigen is not known. The data derive from a study of T cells in Graves' hyperthyroidism and ophthalmopathy. Study overall: Peripheral blood collection took place at initial diagnosis, before any treatment.

Exclusion criteria comprised uncontrolled infection, other autoimmune disease, pregnancy or lactation. More than 9.5 ml fresh peripheral blood yielded the PBMCs. TCR beta CDR3 regions were amplified from RNA. HTBI primers were used for first-round RT-PCR of the TCR CDR3. TCRdb reanalysed the multiplex PCR reads using MiXCR and keeps one entry per CDR3 protein. The table lists about 600,000 distinct CDR3 sequences, 16% of them singletons. Whole-study findings and limits: Clonotypes that were expanded in thyroid above 0.001 mostly appeared in blood too.

CDR1 is SGHAT, CDR2 FQNNGV, per germline. Trimming removed 1 base from V and 5 bases from J; junction bases left unmatched: 6. The CDR3 is 16 residues long. The chain carries TRBV11-2 and TRBJ2-5; 11 bases map to TRBD2. The sequence derives from a woman in her forties with Graves' ophthalmopathy. Sequencing input: blood. The CDR3 region is CASSLGLAGGFETQYF. CDR3 nucleotide sequence: TGTGCCAGCAGCTTAGGGCTAGCGGGGGGATTTGAGACCCAGTACTTC.